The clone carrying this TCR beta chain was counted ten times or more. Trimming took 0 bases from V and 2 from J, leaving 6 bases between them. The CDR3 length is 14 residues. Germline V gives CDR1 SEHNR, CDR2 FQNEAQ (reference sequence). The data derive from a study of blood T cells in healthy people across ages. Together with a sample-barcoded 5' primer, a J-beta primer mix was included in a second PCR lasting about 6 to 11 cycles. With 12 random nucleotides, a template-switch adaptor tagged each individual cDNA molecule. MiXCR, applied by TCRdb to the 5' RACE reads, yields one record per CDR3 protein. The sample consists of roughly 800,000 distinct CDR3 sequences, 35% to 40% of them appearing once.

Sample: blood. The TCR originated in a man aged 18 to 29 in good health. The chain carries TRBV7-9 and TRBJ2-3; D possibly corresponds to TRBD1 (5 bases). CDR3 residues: CASSLARATDTQYF. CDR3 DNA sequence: TGTGCCAGCAGCTTAGCCAGGGCCACAGATACGCAGTATTTT.